The rows below give T cell receptor beta chains drawn from one sample of a study of cytomegalovirus exposure and HLA in healthy donors. TCRdb's table, derived via immunoSEQ multiplex PCR, lists solely in-frame clones and lacks some. The data hold 100,000 to 150,000 clones, with roughly a tenth observed a single time. The sample was PBMCs. These receptor sequences come from a woman between 18 and 29 years old in good health and CMV-seropositive. CDR3s leave out the opening cysteine and the closing phenylalanine or tryptophan. A D gene is named only where the DNA matches it firmly.

j_gene	d_gene	v_gene	CDR3aa
TRBJ2-6	TRBD2	TRBV5-1	ASSLIQGLAGTGGANVLT
TRBJ1-1	TRBD1	TRBV6-4	ASSETGGITEAF
TRBJ1-2	-	TRBV6-1	ASSDPGGYGYT
TRBJ2-7	-	TRBV7-9	ASSLGKQAQY
TRBJ1-2	TRBD1	TRBV18	ASSPLGDSGGYT
TRBJ1-1	-	TRBV6-1	ASSALRYGNTEAF
TRBJ2-3	-	TRBV4-2	ASSQGPDTDTQY
TRBJ2-5	TRBD2	TRBV11-3	ASSLARTSGRLDQETQY
TRBJ2-5	-	TRBV7-9	ASSLALGGSEAQY
TRBJ1-1	-	TRBV11-1	ASSLVGQNTEAF
TRBJ2-7	TRBD2	TRBV25-1	ASRGLAGTKRGNYEQY
TRBJ2-7	TRBD1	TRBV27	ASSFGTGSYEQY
TRBJ2-4	TRBD2	TRBV27	ASSLGTSGLNIQY
TRBJ2-2	TRBD1	TRBV9	ASSPRTGGNTGELF
TRBJ1-4	-	TRBV4-1	ASRGQNNEKLF
TRBJ2-6	-	TRBV30	AGARGGANVLT
TRBJ2-7	TRBD1	TRBV10-2	ASSEGTADYEQY
TRBJ2-7	TRBD1	TRBV5-1	ASSLLGTAIYEQY
TRBJ2-1	TRBD2	TRBV19	ASSMTSGSNEQF
TRBJ1-5	-	TRBV30	AWTKDTNQPQH
TRBJ1-1	-	TRBV10-3	AISEGGIAEAF
TRBJ2-7	-	TRBV27	ASSGQGGLYEQY
TRBJ1-5	TRBD1	TRBV27	ASSRQGAPQPQH
TRBJ1-1	-	TRBV7-2	ASISPEAF
TRBJ1-1	-	TRBV11-2	ASSIQTGNTEAF
TRBJ2-1	TRBD2	TRBV5-1	ASSLVVAGVNEQF
TRBJ2-1	-	TRBV6-4	ASSEGERHEQF
TRBJ2-7	TRBD1	TRBV5-1	ASSSPGQGVYEQY
TRBJ2-1	-	TRBV6-1	ASRPTRSYNEQF
TRBJ2-2	-	TRBV7-9	ASADNTGELF
TRBJ2-5	TRBD2	TRBV7-3	ASSLGLAGGETQY
TRBJ2-3	TRBD2	TRBV11-3	ASSQDRLAGGAQY
TRBJ2-1	-	TRBV2	ATITVSSYNEQF
TRBJ2-7	TRBD2	TRBV5-4	ASRPGTSGTYEQY